Listed below are T cell receptor beta chains from one sample, sequenced in a study of blood T cell repertoires in COVID-19. Assay used: immunoSEQ multiplex PCR; TCRdb lists only in-frame clones, some missing. The sample holds approximately 91,000 clones, about 85% seen once. The sample consisted of peripheral blood. The receptors were sampled from a man between 65 and 79 years old with acute or convalescent COVID-19. CDR3s include the opening cysteine and the closing phenylalanine or tryptophan. A D gene is named only where the DNA matches it firmly. The listing skips clone size in some rows; elsewhere it reads once, few, many or a size class.

>TRBV5-6|-|TRBJ1-2|-
TGTGCCAGCAGCTTGGCACACCTCGGTAGGGGACGGGGGGTCTATGGCTACACCTTC
CASSLAHLGRGRGVYGYTF
>TRBV3-1/TRBV3-2|-|TRBJ2-1|-
TGTGCCAGCAGCCAACACCCCAACTCCGGACAGGAGCAGTTCTTC
CASSQHPNSGQEQFF
>TRBV4-1|-|TRBJ2-3|-
TGCGCCAGCAGCCTTACGCAGGCCGTCACAGATACGCAGTATTTT
CASSLTQAVTDTQYF
>TRBV5-1|once|TRBJ1-1|TRBD1
TGCGCCAGCAGCCTGTTGGGACAGGTCACGAGGAACACTGAAGCTTTCTTT
CASSLLGQVTRNTEAFF
>TRBV5-1|-|TRBJ2-7|TRBD2
TGCGCCAGCAGCTTGTCTAGCGGGACCTACGAGCAGTACTTC
CASSLSSGTYEQYF
>TRBV5-1|once|TRBJ2-3|-
TGCGCCAGCAGCTTGGGGACAGCAAGCACAGATACGCAGTATTTT
CASSLGTASTDTQYF
>TRBV2|-|TRBJ1-2|-
TGTGCCAGCAGTGAAGAGGTCCCAGGGGTCTATGGCTACACCTTC
CASSEEVPGVYGYTF
>TRBV28|-|TRBJ1-2|-
TGTGCCAGCACATGGGACTATGGACAATATGGCTACACCTTC
CASTWDYGQYGYTF
>TRBV11-2|-|TRBJ1-6|TRBD1
TGTGCCAGCAGCCGGGGACAGGCGAATTCACCCCTCCACTTT
CASSRGQANSPLHF
>TRBV28|once|TRBJ1-3|-
TGTGCCAGCAGTTCCCCCGTTGGCCCTGGAAACACCATATATTTT
CASSSPVGPGNTIYF
>TRBV6-5|-|TRBJ1-6|-
TGTGCCAGCAGTTCCCGGGGTAATAATTCACCCCTCCACTTT
CASSSRGNNSPLHF
>TRBV4-1|-|TRBJ2-4|-
TGCGCCAGCAGCCAAGGGGGGGTACCGGGACGGAAGGCAATCCTCAAAAACATTCAGTACTTC
CASSQGGVPGRKAILKNIQYF
>TRBV7-9|few|TRBJ1-1|-
TGTGCCAGCAGCTTAGCTGAGTGGAACACTGAAGCTTTCTTT
CASSLAEWNTEAFF
>TRBV28|-|TRBJ2-2|TRBD1
TGTGCCAGCAGACGATCCGACAGGGGTGACACCGGGGAGCTGTTTTTT
CASRRSDRGDTGELFF
>TRBV2|-|TRBJ2-4|-
TGTGCCAGCAGTGTAGGCGGGGCGGCCAAAAACATTCAGTACTTC
CASSVGGAAKNIQYF
>TRBV2|once|TRBJ2-7|-
TGTGCCAGCAGTCGAGACAGGGACTTTGGGGAGCAGTACTTC
CASSRDRDFGEQYF
>TRBV3-1/TRBV3-2|-|TRBJ2-1|TRBD1
TGTGCCAGCAGCCTCCAGGACAGGGGTGGCCACAATGAGCAGTTCTTC
CASSLQDRGGHNEQFF
>TRBV18|-|TRBJ2-4|-
TGTGCCAGCTCAACGATACCAGGGGTAGCCAAAAACATTCAGTACTTC
CASSTIPGVAKNIQYF
>TRBV6-1|-|TRBJ1-1|-
TGTGCCAGCAGTGAGGTCCGGGGTTGGAACACTGAAGCTTTCTTT
CASSEVRGWNTEAFF
>TRBV21-1|once|TRBJ2-4|-
TGTGCCAGCAGCGGACAGGGAGCCAAAAACATTCAGTACTTC
CASSGQGAKNIQYF
>TRBV6-1|-|TRBJ1-1|-
TGTGCCAGCAGTGAAAGGAGCCGCACGAGCGGTGAAGCTTTCTTT
CASSERSRTSGEAFF
>TRBV10-3|-|TRBJ2-2|TRBD1
TGTGCCGTCCTAGGGGGACAGGGAAACACCGGGGAGCTGTTTTTT
CAVLGGQGNTGELFF
>TRBV5-4|-|TRBJ2-3|TRBD1
TGTGCCAGCATACCATCCTCCGACAGGGCCCCAGATACGCAGTATTTT
CASIPSSDRAPDTQYF
>TRBV5-5|few|TRBJ1-3|-
TGTGCCAGCAGTCACGGTCGGGGGGCCGGAAACACCATATATTTT
CASSHGRGAGNTIYF
>TRBV2|-|TRBJ2-2|TRBD1
TGTGCCAGCACCTTTAACAGGGGAGAAGCCGGGGAGCTGTTTTTT
CASTFNRGEAGELFF
>TRBV28|-|TRBJ2-5|TRBD2
TGTGCCAGCAGCCCCGAGCGGGGGGGCTTAGGAGAGACCCAGTACTTC
CASSPERGGLGETQYF
>TRBV7-2|-|TRBJ1-1|-
TGTGCCAGCAGCTTAATACAGGGCTCCAACACTGAAGCTTTCTTT
CASSLIQGSNTEAFF
>TRBV6-5|few|TRBJ1-6|TRBD1
TGTGCCAGCAGTAGCACGGACAGGAGATATTCACCCCTCCACTTT
CASSSTDRRYSPLHF
>TRBV30|once|TRBJ1-2|TRBD1
TGTGCCTGGAAAACAGGGGGCTATGGCTACACCTTC
CAWKTGGYGYTF
>TRBV11-2|-|TRBJ2-3|TRBD1
TGTGCCACCAGAGGGGGCCCTAGCACAGATACGCAGTATTTT
CATRGGPSTDTQYF
>TRBV6-5|-|TRBJ2-6|-
TGTGCCAGCAGTTTACGGTTCCCCAACGTCCTGACTTTC
CASSLRFPNVLTF
>TRBV30|-|TRBJ1-3|-
TGTGCCTGGAGTGTACGGCAAGGGGGTGGAAACACCATATATTTT
CAWSVRQGGGNTIYF
>TRBV5-1|-|TRBJ1-5|-
TGCGCCAGCAGCTTAACAGGAATCAATCAGCCCCAGCATTTT
CASSLTGINQPQHF
>TRBV6-4|-|TRBJ1-4|-
TGTGCCAGCAGTGACTCAACGGCAGGGGTTACTAATGAAAAACTGTTTTTT
CASSDSTAGVTNEKLFF
>TRBV29-1|-|TRBJ2-1|-
TGCAGCGCGTGGACGGAGGCCTACAATGAGCAGTTCTTC
CSAWTEAYNEQFF
>TRBV11-3|-|TRBJ1-1|-
TGTGCCAGCAGCTTAGGCGGGAACACTGAAGCTTTCTTT
CASSLGGNTEAFF
>TRBV6-4|-|TRBJ1-1|-
TGTGCCAGCAGTGAATCGGCAGGTTATAGCACTGAAGCTTTCTTT
CASSESAGYSTEAFF
>TRBV10-3|-|TRBJ1-2|-
TGTGCCATCAGTGAGTCTGTGGCAGGAAGTTTTTATGGCTACACCTTC
CAISESVAGSFYGYTF
>TRBV2|-|TRBJ2-7|-
TGTGCCAGCAGTCCCCGGGTTACCTACGAGCAGTACTTC
CASSPRVTYEQYF
>TRBV15|-|TRBJ2-7|TRBD2
TGTGCCACCAGCAGAGGTACTAGCGGGTTTTTGGAGCAGTACTTC
CATSRGTSGFLEQYF
>TRBV10-2|-|TRBJ1-5|-
TGCGCCAGCAGTGAGTCAGCGGAGACCCAAAATCAGCCCCAGCATTTT
CASSESAETQNQPQHF
>TRBV11-3|-|TRBJ1-5|TRBD1
TGTGCCAGCAGCTACCCCCGGACAGGACTTATTTATCAGCCCCAGCATTTT
CASSYPRTGLIYQPQHF
>TRBV6-5|-|TRBJ1-2|TRBD1
TGTGCCAGCATAAAGGGACAGGCGATCTATGGCTACACCTTC
CASIKGQAIYGYTF
>TRBV5-4|-|TRBJ2-1|TRBD1
TGTGCCAGCAGCTTGGGACAGGGGGCGCTGGGCGATGAGCAGTTCTTC
CASSLGQGALGDEQFF
>TRBV5-5|-|TRBJ1-1|TRBD1
TGTGCCAGCAGCCCACCAACCGGGACAGGGGACACTGAAGCTTTCTTT
CASSPPTGTGDTEAFF
>TRBV6-5|-|TRBJ1-6|-
TGTGCCAGCAGAGGTGACATCGGAGGTAATTCACCCCTCCACTTT
CASRGDIGGNSPLHF
>TRBV7-6|once|TRBJ2-6|TRBD2
TGTGCCAGCAGCCTACAACCCCCGACTAGCGGGGGAATCTCTGGGGCCAACGTCCTGACTTTC
CASSLQPPTSGGISGANVLTF
>TRBV2|-|TRBJ1-4|-
TGTGCCAGCAGTGTCAGGAGGGATAATGAAAAACTGTTTTTT
CASSVRRDNEKLFF
>TRBV5-6|-|TRBJ1-2|-
TGTGCCAGCAGCTTGGGACAAGGGGGTGACTATGGCTACACCTTC
CASSLGQGGDYGYTF
>TRBV27|once|TRBJ2-1|TRBD1
TGTGCCAGCAGCTCCTACCTCCACGGGACAGGGATCTACAATGAGCAGTTCTTC
CASSSYLHGTGIYNEQFF
>TRBV28|-|TRBJ1-2|-
TGTGCCAGCAGTCCGCCCCAAGGGGCGGATGGCTACACCTTC
CASSPPQGADGYTF
>TRBV2|few|TRBJ2-3|TRBD2
TGTGCCAGCAGTAAACAGGGAAAAGGACTAGCGGGGGGCGTCGTTAGCACAGATACGCAGTATTTT
CASSKQGKGLAGGVVSTDTQYF
>TRBV28|-|TRBJ2-5|TRBD2
TGTGCCAGCAGCCCCGGGGGGAGACAAGAGACCCAGTACTTC
CASSPGGRQETQYF